Below, 12 T cell receptor beta chains from the same sample are listed, as sequenced in a study of regulatory T cells in long-lasting Graves disease. Time point in this sample: persistent/refractory GD, antithyroid drugs over 5 years with positive TRAb. PBMCs were the source of the RNA used for TCR sequencing. The TCR beta library used iRepertoire HTBI primers with Arm-PCR amplification of CDR3. MiXCR, run by TCRdb on the multiplex PCR reads, gives a single entry per CDR3 protein. This sample has about half a million distinct CDR3 sequences, with about 20% found just once. Sequencing used peripheral blood mononuclear cells (PBMCs), obtained when the disease was refractory, from a patient treated with antithyroid drugs. The receptors shown here come from a female donor with Graves disease.

This clonotype occurred many times. The rearrangement joins TRBV12-3 or TRBV12-4 to TRBJ1-1, with D uncertain. V was shortened by 5 bases and J by 1 base, with 8 bases between the two germline ends. The CDR3 sequence is 13 residues long. The CDR3 loop reads CASSAHQNTEAFF. DNA for the CDR3: TGTGCCAGCAGTGCACACCAGAACACTGAAGCTTTCTTT.

Turning to this clonotype: This may arise from a read error, as a much more abundant clone is one base away. This sequence joins TRBV7-2 and TRBJ2-7; D gene ambiguous. Germline CDR1 is SGHTA and CDR2 is FQGNSA. CDR3 length: 13 amino acids. CDR3 coding DNA: TGTGCCAGCAGCCCCTTGCCGCGTGGCGAGCGGTACTTC. Its translation is CASSPLPRGERYF.

This clonotype was seen a handful of times. V is TRBV7-2 and J is TRBJ2-7, with 9 bases identical to TRBD1. Trimming cost V 5 bases and J 3 bases; bases outside gene matches: 8. Germline CDR1 SGHTA, CDR2 FQGNSA. This CDR3 contains 15 residues. CDR3: CASSVDRGSLYEQYF. Here the CDR3 DNA reads TGTGCCAGCAGCGTTGACAGGGGGTCCCTCTACGAGCAGTACTTC. Together with reference TRBV7-2 and TRBJ2-7, the CDR3 gives the full variable domain: GAGVSQSPSNKVTEKGKDVELRCDPISGHTALYWYRQSLGQGLEFLIYFQGNSAPDKSGLPSDRFSAERTGGSVSTLTIQRTQQEDSAVYLCASSVDRGSLYEQYFGPGTRLTVT.

This clonotype has just a few counts. This sequence joins TRBV5-1 and TRBJ2-5; D is unclear. This CDR3 is 14 amino acids long. Germline CDR1 is SGHRS and CDR2 is YFSETQ. V lost 3 bases to trimming and J lost 1 base, with 10 bases between them. The CDR3 DNA sequence: TGCGCCAGCAGCTCCTTTTCGAGCCAAGAGACCCAGTACTTC. Translated: CASSSFSSQETQYF.

The gene calls are TRBV7-9 and TRBJ1-2; 10 bases align to TRBD1. V trimming: 0 bases; J trimming: 6 bases; junction bases outside the gene matches: 4. This CDR3 region has 15 residues. Looked up from germline, CDR1 is SEHNR and CDR2 is FQNEAQ (reference sequence). CDR3 sequence reads: CASSLAGQGINGYTF. The CDR3, as DNA: TGTGCCAGCAGCTTAGCGGGACAGGGGATTAATGGCTACACCTTC.

This clonotype was observed a few times. The chain joins TRBV5-1 to TRBJ2-7, with D perhaps matching TRBD1 (5 bases). Germline loops: CDR1 SGHRS, CDR2 YFSETQ. The CDR3 extends over 17 amino acids. V gave up 0 bases and J gave up 4 bases, with 20 bases separating them. This chain's CDR3 is CASSLEWGHAPMYEQYF. The CDR3 DNA follows: TGCGCCAGCAGCTTGGAATGGGGCCACGCACCCATGTACGAGCAGTACTTC.

This clonotype was seen many times. The chain recombines TRBV3-1 with TRBJ1-1; tentatively, D is TRBD1 (6 bases). From germline, CDR1 is LGHDT and CDR2 YNNKEL (reference sequence). The CDR3 loop spans 13 amino acids. Trimming removed 4 bases from V and 8 bases from J, with 14 bases in between. The CDR3 region is CASSPLRTEEAFF. CDR3 DNA: TGTGCCAGCAGCCCACTGAGGACAGAGGAAGCTTTCTTT.

Ten or more counts support this clonotype. The rearrangement uses TRBV12-3 or TRBV12-4 and TRBJ1-5; D is ambiguous. The CDR3 is 13 residues long. With 6 bases removed from V and 5 bases from J, the gap between germline ends came to 11 bases. The CDR3 DNA follows: TGTGCCAGCAGCTCGGGCTTCGATCAGCCCCAGCATTTT. It specifies CASSSGFDQPQHF.

This clonotype was found many times. This could be a read error, since a much larger clone is one nucleotide away. The rearrangement links TRBV18 to TRBJ1-4; D not resolved. The ends were cut back, 8 bases at V and 8 bases at J, with 9 bases in the middle. This CDR3 contains 11 residues. Germline V gene lookup returns CDR1 KGHSH and CDR2 LQKENI. CDR3 residues: CASSPGEKLFF. The DNA for the CDR3 is TGTGCCAGCAGTCCGGGGGAAAAACTGTTTTTT.

The genes are TRBV25-1 and TRBJ1-1; 7 nucleotides line up with TRBD1. CDR1 is MGHDK, CDR2 SYGVNS, per germline. There are 14 residues in the CDR3. The junction had 4 bases not matched to a gene; V was cut back by 6 bases and J by 0 bases. The CDR3: CASRKTGVNTEAFF. For the CDR3, the DNA is TGTGCCAGCAGGAAAACAGGGGTGAACACTGAAGCTTTCTTT.

Ten or more counts support this clonotype. J is TRBJ1-5 and V is TRBV28; TRBD1 might be the D (5 bases). V lost 6 bases, J lost 0 bases, and 15 bases lay in between. Germline V lookup: CDR1 MDHEN, CDR2 SYDVKM. CDR3 length: 16 residues. CDR3 nucleotides: TGTGCCAGCAGCGGGACGGATATATATAGCAATCAGCCCCAGCATTTT. It yields the protein CASSGTDIYSNQPQHF.

This clonotype has at least ten counts. The chain links TRBV27 to TRBJ1-5; unclear D gene. Germline values: CDR1 MNHEY, CDR2 SMNVEV (reference sequence). Trimming pared 4 bases from V and 4 bases from J, leaving 8 bases between. The CDR3 has 13 amino acids. CDR3 residues: CASSSDLNQPQHF. CDR3 DNA sequence: TGTGCCAGCAGTTCCGATCTTAATCAGCCCCAGCATTTT.